The clone carrying this T cell receptor beta chain was detected only a few times. Its antigen is as yet unknown. The data stem from a study of T cell clonotyping in hematopoietic cell transplantation. Libraries were prepared by immunoSEQ multiplex PCR; TCRdb keeps only in-frame clonotypes and omits some of them. This sample carries thousands of clones, about 85% of them seen once, and the ten largest clones take around a fifth. Germline CDR1 reads GTSNPN; CDR2 reads SVGIG (reference sequence). This CDR3 spans 14 amino acids. Trimming took 5 bases from V and 4 from J, leaving 14 bases between them. Study-wide findings and caveats: Broader posttransplant TCR repertoire diversity was predicted by graft donor and pretransplant recipient Inverse Simpson Index values. After transplant, recipient diversity fell while pathologically expanded clonotypes grew through day 180.

Sequenced here: peripheral blood mononuclear cells, sampled 180 days after allogeneic stem cell transplant. This clonotype originated in a male patient between 60 and 69 years old who had an allogeneic stem cell transplant from an unrelated donor, so T cells may come from the graft donor. Some clones in this sample may be carry-over from other donors' samples. This chain joins TRBV30 and TRBJ2-2, with D unclear. Here the CDR3 DNA reads TGTGCCTGGCGACGAATGGGGATCACCGGGGAGCTGTTTTTT. Encoded protein: CAWRRMGITGELFF.